Listed below are T cell receptor beta chains from one sample, sequenced in a study of shared clonotypes between healthy human individuals. Clones were read by immunoSEQ multiplex PCR, and TCRdb kept only the in-frame ones, dropping some. There are 850,000 to 1,100,000 clones in the sample; roughly 80% occur only once, and more than 0.85% lies in the top ten. The sequenced sample was memory CD4+ T cells from PBMCs. The source of these receptors is a man aged 18 to 29 in good health. Some clones in this sample may be carry-over from other donors' samples. The CDR3 runs from the conserved cysteine through the conserved F or W. Each record gives: D gene, clone size, CDR3 length, V gene, J gene, CDR3 DNA, CDR3 protein. D genes are given only for firm matches. Rows may omit the clone size; those that give it use once, few, many or a size class.

TRBD2,-,16,TRBV6-1,TRBJ2-1,TGTGCCAGCAGTGCAGTTGGGACTAGCGCAAACAATGAGCAGTTCTTC,CASSAVGTSANNEQFF
-,-,11,TRBV20-1,TRBJ2-5,TGCAGTGCCAGAATCGCGAAGACCCAGTACTTC,CSARIAKTQYF
TRBD1,few,14,TRBV9,TRBJ1-1,TGTGCCAGCAGCAGGGGACAGGGAATCACTGAAGCTTTCTTT,CASSRGQGITEAFF
-,-,20,TRBV27,TRBJ2-3,TGTGCCAGCAGTTTAAGGCACCCGGGAGTTTTCGGGCAGAACACAGATACGCAGTATTTT,CASSLRHPGVFGQNTDTQYF
-,-,13,TRBV5-5,TRBJ2-7,TGTGCCAGCAGCGAACTAGGTTCGGGAGAGCAGTACTTC,CASSELGSGEQYF
-,-,15,TRBV6-1,TRBJ1-4,TGTGCCAGCAGTGCTAGGGTAGCAACTAATGAAAAACTGTTTTTT,CASSARVATNEKLFF
-,few,14,TRBV5-1,TRBJ1-1,TGCGCCAGCAGCTTGAGGAAAGAGAACACTGAAGCTTTCTTT,CASSLRKENTEAFF
-,few,14,TRBV13,TRBJ2-3,TGTGCCAGCAGCTCATTAGCGGTCACAGATACGCAGTATTTT,CASSSLAVTDTQYF
-,-,16,TRBV15,TRBJ1-3,TGTGCCACCAGCAGAGCCCTCCCCGCCACTGGAAACACCATATATTTT,CATSRALPATGNTIYF
-,once,13,TRBV4-3,TRBJ2-1,TGCGCCAGCAGCCAACTCCTCATCAATGAGCAGTTCTTC,CASSQLLINEQFF
-,-,13,TRBV19,TRBJ2-3,TGTGCCAGTAGTATAGGCCAAACAGATACGCAGTATTTT,CASSIGQTDTQYF
-,few,17,TRBV23-1,TRBJ2-3,TGCGCCAGCAGTCACATAAGGGCAGAAAAAAGCACAGATACGCAGTATTTT,CASSHIRAEKSTDTQYF
-,-,16,TRBV7-2,TRBJ1-4,TGTGCCAGCAGCTTAGGTCCTTTCCCGAATAATGAAAAACTGTTTTTT,CASSLGPFPNNEKLFF
-,-,13,TRBV7-3,TRBJ2-5,TGTGCCAGCAGCCCCGGTCCCCAAGAGACCCAGTACTTC,CASSPGPQETQYF
-,-,14,TRBV27,TRBJ2-5,TGTGCCAGCAGTTTATGGGGGGCGCGGGAGACCCAGTACTTC,CASSLWGARETQYF
-,-,16,TRBV28,TRBJ2-7,TGTGCCAGCAGTGGTCCGACAGCACCTTCCTCCTACGAGCAGTACTTC,CASSGPTAPSSYEQYF
-,few,14,TRBV28,TRBJ2-7,TGTGCCAGCAGTCAATCGGGACGGACCTACGAGCAGTACTTC,CASSQSGRTYEQYF
-,-,16,TRBV11-2,TRBJ2-4,TGTGCCAGCAGCACCCCTGGGACGGAGACTCGGGGCATTCAGTACTTC,CASSTPGTETRGIQYF
TRBD1,-,14,TRBV28,TRBJ2-7,TGTGCCAGCAGTTCCCAGACAGGGGGCTTCGAGCAGTACTTC,CASSSQTGGFEQYF
TRBD2,once,14,TRBV10-3,TRBJ2-2,TGTGCCACCCTGCAGCGGGAGGGTTCCGGGGAGCTGTTTTTT,CATLQREGSGELFF
-,-,16,TRBV10-3,TRBJ2-1,TGTGCCATCAGTGAGCCGGCGGGGAGCTCCTACAATGAGCAGTTCTTC,CAISEPAGSSYNEQFF
-,-,15,TRBV5-1,TRBJ1-1,TGCGCCAGCAGCCCGGGGGATGGTTATAACACTGAAGCTTTCTTT,CASSPGDGYNTEAFF
TRBD2,-,15,TRBV29-1,TRBJ2-5,TGCAGCGTTGAGTTGGGACTAGCGCCCCAAGAGACCCAGTACTTC,CSVELGLAPQETQYF
TRBD2,-,16,TRBV4-2,TRBJ2-7,TGTGCCAGCAGCCAAGAAGTTAGGGGAGGGGCCTACGAGCAGTACTTC,CASSQEVRGGAYEQYF